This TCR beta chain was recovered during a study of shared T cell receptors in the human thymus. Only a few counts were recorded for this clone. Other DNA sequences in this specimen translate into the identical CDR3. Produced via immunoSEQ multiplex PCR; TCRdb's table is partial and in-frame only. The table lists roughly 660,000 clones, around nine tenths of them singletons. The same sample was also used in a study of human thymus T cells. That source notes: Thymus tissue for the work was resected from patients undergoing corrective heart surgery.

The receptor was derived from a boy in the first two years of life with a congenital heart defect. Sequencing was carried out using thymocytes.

The chain's CDR3 is CASTGTSGPYEQYF. In DNA, the CDR3 is TGTGCCAGCACAGGGACTAGCGGGCCCTACGAGCAGTACTTC. The J gene is TRBJ2-7, the V gene TRBV25-1, with 12 bases identical to TRBD2. The CDR3 totals 14 residues. The V gene end was trimmed by 7 bases and the J gene end by 2 bases; junction bases not matched to a gene: 3. Per germline, CDR1 MGHDK and CDR2 SYGVNS.